The 9 T cell receptor beta chains given below trace back to one sample, sequenced in a study of OX40 agonist ivuxolimab in advanced cancers. Sequencing used immunoSEQ multiplex PCR; TCRdb keeps in-frame clones, though not all of them. The data hold 35,000 to 40,000 clones, with about nine tenths observed a single time. This material consisted of CD4+ or CD8+ T cells sorted from blood, taken in a trial of the OX40 agonist ivuxolimab. The receptors here all came from an adult with an advanced solid tumor such as melanoma, head and neck, liver or kidney cancer.

This chain links TRBV9 with TRBJ1-2; perhaps TRBD1 as D (6 bases). The V and J ends lost 4 bases and 4 bases respectively, with 20 bases between them. The CDR3 spans 16 residues. CDR1 and CDR2 from the germline V gene are SGDLS and YYNGEE. The CDR3 bases are TGTGCCAGCAGCTGGACAGCCGAACACGTGATCTATGGCTACACCTTC. Protein: CASSWTAEHVIYGYTF.

This sequence joins TRBV6-4 and TRBJ2-2; 9 nucleotides align to TRBD2. Germline V gene data show CDR1 as MRHNA and CDR2 as SNTAGT. V dropped 0 bases and J dropped 4; count of bases not matched to a gene: 0. The CDR3 spans 15 residues. DNA for the CDR3: TGTGCCAGCAGTGACTCGCGGGAGGGCACCGGGGAGCTGTTTTTT. Residues: CASSDSREGTGELFF.

The chain links TRBV27 to TRBJ1-1; the D is unclear. Per the germline V gene, CDR1 is MNHEY and CDR2 is SMNVEV (reference sequence). The CDR3 length is 14 residues. The V end lost 6 bases, the J end lost 9 bases, and 20 bases lay between the germline ends. CDR3 amino acids: CASRPSTHTLKAFF. CDR3 nucleotide sequence: TGTGCCAGCAGACCTTCGACACATACCTTAAAAGCTTTCTTT.

The chain links TRBV4-2 to TRBJ2-1; either TRBD1 or TRBD2 may fit D (6 bases each). This CDR3 region has 15 residues. Trimming took 0 bases from V and 8 from J, leaving 14 bases between them. Germline CDR1 and CDR2: LGHNA and YNFKEQ. The CDR3 bases are TGTGCCAGCAGCCAAGATCGGTCAGGGGAGGATGAGCAGTTCTTC. Translating gives CASSQDRSGEDEQFF.

The rearrangement uses TRBV2 and TRBJ2-7; D is unresolved. From germline, CDR1 is SNHLY and CDR2 FYNNEI. V lost 8 bases and J lost 6, with 23 bases in between. This CDR3 has 15 amino acids. The CDR3 sequence is CASFGSLDHRGEQYF. DNA of the CDR3: TGTGCCAGCTTTGGGTCTTTGGACCATCGTGGCGAGCAGTACTTC.

The J gene is TRBJ2-7, the V gene TRBV5-6; possible D gene TRBD2, 5 bases. Per the germline V gene, CDR1 is SGHDT and CDR2 is YYEEEE. This CDR3 has 14 amino acids. The V end was cut by 3 bases, the J end by 5 bases, with 15 bases between. The CDR3 DNA sequence: TGTGCCAGCAGCTCCCGGAGGTCGTGGAACGAGCAGTACTTC. It yields the protein CASSSRRSWNEQYF.

This chain connects TRBV27 to TRBJ2-1; D gene uncertain. Trimming removed 3 bases at V and 4 bases at J, with 10 bases between. CDR3 size: 14 residues. CDR1 and CDR2 from the germline V gene are MNHEY and SMNVEV (reference sequence). CDR3 residues: CASSFIGSYNEQFF. CDR3 nucleotides: TGTGCCAGCAGTTTTATAGGCAGTTACAATGAGCAGTTCTTC.

The chain has TRBV19 and TRBJ1-1; tentatively, D is TRBD1 (6 bases). Between the trimmed V and J ends, which lost 5 bases and 3 bases, there was a span of 13 bases. The CDR3 loop spans 14 amino acids. The germline V gene encodes CDR1 LNHDA and CDR2 SQIVND (reference sequence). The CDR3: CASSLRQEHTEAFF. CDR3 bases: TGTGCCAGTAGTCTCCGACAGGAACACACTGAAGCTTTCTTT. The full variable domain, with the rest looked up from reference TRBV19 and TRBJ1-1, is DGGITQSPKYLFRKEGQNVTLSCEQNLNHDAMYWYRQDPGQGLRLIYYSQIVNDFQKGDIAEGYSVSREKKESFPLTVTSAQKNPTAFYLCASSLRQEHTEAFFGQGTRLTVV.

The CDR3 DNA reads TGTGCCAGCAGTTCCGACCACTACCTGACCTACAATGAGCAGTTCTTC. Encoded protein: CASSSDHYLTYNEQFF. V is TRBV27 and J is TRBJ2-1; D is uncertain. The CDR3 consists of 16 residues. Trimming cost V 4 bases and J 2 bases, with 15 bases left between them. Germline values: CDR1 MNHEY, CDR2 SMNVEV (reference sequence).